Reported below is one T cell receptor (beta chain). Other DNA sequences in this specimen translate into the identical CDR3. The sample belongs to a study of shared clonotypes between healthy human individuals. Generated by immunoSEQ multiplex PCR, the TCRdb table keeps only in-frame clones and is missing some. The sample includes roughly 2,000,000 clones, less than 95% of them seen just once. Cells designated naive CD8 were CD45RO-negative and were positively selected for CCR7, with terminally differentiated effector memory CD45RA+ cells excluded. Germline V gives CDR1 GTSNPN, CDR2 SVGIG (reference sequence). The CDR3 covers 13 residues. Trimming left V 0 bases short and J 3 bases short, with 8 bases between.

The rearrangement joins TRBV30 to TRBJ1-1; no reliable D call. The specimen sequenced was naive CD8+ T cells sorted from blood. This TCR came from a man between 18 and 35 years old in good health. CDR3 region: CAWSVMEYTEAFF. CDR3 in DNA: TGTGCCTGGAGTGTAATGGAATACACTGAAGCTTTCTTT.